Listed here are 27 T cell receptor beta chains from one sample, sequenced in a study of shared clonotypes between healthy human individuals. Assay: immunoSEQ multiplex PCR; the TCRdb copy retains only in-frame clones and omits some. This sample yields approximately 700,000 clones, of which 73% are seen a single time; 1.5% to 2% belongs to the top ten. Sequencing was performed on memory CD4+ T cells sorted from blood. Stated subset: CD45RA-negative fraction. These receptors came from a woman aged 30 to 39 in good health.

Only a few counts were recorded for this clone. The rearrangement links TRBV5-1 to TRBJ1-1; D is perhaps TRBD1 (6 bases). Trimming took off 7 bases at V and 4 bases at J, with 20 bases between the two ends. The CDR3 sequence is 15 residues long. CDR1 SGHRS and CDR2 YFSETQ come from the germline V gene. This CDR3 is CASRMGGAMGTEAFF. The CDR3 DNA reads TGCGCCAGCCGGATGGGGGGGGCGATGGGCACTGAAGCTTTCTTT.

As regards this clone: This likely stems from a read error, as it lies one base from a far larger clone. CDR3 sequence: CASSDRGGADLNQPQHF. As DNA, the CDR3 is TGTGCCAGCAGCGACCGCGGCGGGGCAGACCTCAATCAGCCCCAGCATTTT. J is TRBJ1-5 and V is TRBV11-2, with D perhaps TRBD1 (5 bases). The CDR3 has 17 residues. V gave up 5 bases and J gave up 3 bases, with 20 bases separating them. Germline assignment: CDR1 SGHAT and CDR2 FQNNGV.

With regard to this clone: This CDR3 is also generated by other DNA sequences in the sample. The rearrangement uses TRBV5-1 and TRBJ2-5; TRBD1 matches at 7 bases. Germline V gene lookup returns CDR1 SGHRS and CDR2 YFSETQ. CDR3 length: 14 residues. V lost 4 bases and J lost 1; bases outside the gene matches: 4. CDR3 sequence (DNA): TGCGCCAGCAGCCCCGGACAGGTCCAAGAGACCCAGTACTTC. Translation: CASSPGQVQETQYF.

The sample holds one count of this clone. The same CDR3 also results from other DNA sequences found in this sample. This chain connects TRBV5-1 to TRBJ1-1; D gene uncertain. Trimming shortened V by 0 bases and J by 4 bases, and 10 bases separated the two germline ends. CDR3 length: 14 residues. Germline values: CDR1 SGHRS, CDR2 YFSETQ. The CDR3 spells CASSLGTEGTEAFF. The CDR3 nucleotides read TGCGCCAGCAGCTTGGGGACGGAGGGCACTGAAGCTTTCTTT.

The V and J genes are TRBV19 and TRBJ2-2; D not certain. There are 12 residues in the CDR3. V lost 4 bases and J 8 bases, leaving 8 bases between the germline ends. From germline, CDR1 is LNHDA and CDR2 SQIVND (reference sequence). CDR3 nucleotide sequence: TGTGCCAGTAGTACAGGAGCAGGGGAGCTGTTTTTT. Encoded protein: CASSTGAGELFF.

In its sample, this clone was seen a few times. V and J are TRBV2 and TRBJ1-1; no definite D call. The V gene lost 5 bases and the J gene lost 1 base, with 8 bases spanning the gap. Per germline, CDR1 SNHLY and CDR2 FYNNEI. The CDR3 totals 13 residues. The CDR3 bases are TGTGCCAGCAGTTACGATCCGAACACTGAAGCTTTCTTT. This gives the protein CASSYDPNTEAFF.

This rearrangement joins TRBV30 to TRBJ1-2; the D gene is possibly TRBD1 (6 bases). CDR3 size: 12 residues. The V gene lost 7 bases and the J gene lost 3 bases, with 12 bases spanning the gap. Germline V lookup: CDR1 GTSNPN, CDR2 SVGIG (reference sequence). This CDR3 is CASLGTYYGYTF. The CDR3 coding sequence is TGTGCCTCCCTCGGGACATACTATGGCTACACCTTC.

The chain joins TRBV30 to TRBJ1-2, with D perhaps TRBD1 (5 bases). From germline, CDR1 is GTSNPN and CDR2 SVGIG (reference sequence). Trimming removed 4 bases from V and 6 bases from J, with 18 bases in between. This CDR3 contains 14 residues. The CDR3 sequence: CAWTTQTGRHGYTF. In DNA form, the CDR3 reads TGTGCCTGGACCACTCAGACGGGGCGTCATGGCTACACCTTC.

The CDR3 bases are TGTGCCACCGGGACAGGGGACGTTAGCAATCAGCCCCAGCATTTT. Translating gives CATGTGDVSNQPQHF. The chain couples TRBV19 to TRBJ1-5; 10 nucleotides align to TRBD1. Germline CDR1 is LNHDA and CDR2 is SQIVND (reference sequence). V lost 10 bases and J lost 0; bases outside the gene matches: 6. This CDR3 comprises 15 residues.

The CDR3 DNA sequence: TGTGCCAGCCAAAGACAGGGCACCGGGGAGCTGTTTTTT. It encodes CASQRQGTGELFF. J is TRBJ2-2 and V is TRBV28; 7 bases are shared with TRBD1. Germline lookup yields CDR1 MDHEN and CDR2 SYDVKM. Trimming at V came to 8 bases and at J to 4 bases, leaving 4 bases not matched to a gene. The CDR3 consists of 13 residues. Full variable domain (missing parts from reference TRBV28 and TRBJ2-2): DVKVTQSSRYLVKRTGEKVFLECVQDMDHENMFWYRQDPGLGLRLIYFSYDVKMKEKGDIPEGYSVSREKKERFSLILESASTNQTSMYLCASQRQGTGELFFGEGSRLTVL.

A word on this clone: Within the sample, other DNA sequences also encode this same CDR3. J is TRBJ2-3 and V is TRBV19; D is uncertain. Germline CDR1 reads LNHDA; CDR2 reads SQIVND (reference sequence). The length of the CDR3 is 13 residues. V shed 1 base and J shed 1 base, with 3 bases lying between them. Here the CDR3 DNA reads TGTGCCAGTAGTATAGGAGGCACAGATACGCAGTATTTT. It yields the protein CASSIGGTDTQYF.

The chain employs TRBV4-2 and TRBJ1-1; unclear D gene. Germline assignment: CDR1 LGHNA and CDR2 YNFKEQ. The V gene lost 3 bases and the J gene lost 1 base, with 15 bases spanning the gap. This CDR3 comprises 16 residues. The CDR3 nucleotides are TGTGCCAGCAGCCAGGACGGCTCGTACAAGAACACTGAAGCTTTCTTT. Protein product: CASSQDGSYKNTEAFF.

The genes are TRBV29-1 and TRBJ1-1; D is uncertain. The CDR3 totals 12 residues. V was pared by 5 bases and J by 2 bases, with 9 bases between. CDR1 and CDR2 (germline): SQVTM, ANQGSEA. The CDR3 DNA reads TGCAGCGTTAAGCACATAAACACTGAAGCTTTCTTT. As protein: CSVKHINTEAFF.

The genes are TRBV5-6 and TRBJ2-5; D is uncertain. Germline CDR1 and CDR2: SGHDT and YYEEEE. Trimming shortened V by 4 bases and J by 7 bases, and 17 bases separated the two germline ends. The CDR3 spans 14 residues. The CDR3 DNA sequence: TGTGCCAGCAGCGCTGTCAAGACGGGTCGGACCCAGTACTTC. Translation: CASSAVKTGRTQYF.

In DNA, the CDR3 is TGCAGCGTTGGGGACACCCGAAACACCATATATTTT. The encoded protein is CSVGDTRNTIYF. The rearrangement uses TRBV29-1 and TRBJ1-3; D is perhaps TRBD1 (6 bases). V lost 4 bases and J 5 bases, leaving 9 bases between the germline ends. This CDR3 contains 12 residues. The V gene's germline CDR1 is SQVTM and CDR2 ANQGSEA. The variable domain in full, completed from reference TRBV29-1 and TRBJ1-3, reads SAVISQKPSRDICQRGTSLTIQCQVDSQVTMMFWYRQQPGQSLTLIATANQGSEATYESGFVIDKFPISRPNLTFSTLTVSNMSPEDSSIYLCSVGDTRNTIYFGEGSWLTVV.

The chain carries TRBV6-4 and TRBJ2-3; 10 positions match TRBD1. With 6 bases clipped from V and 1 base from J, the junction kept 4 bases outside the gene matches. The CDR3 consists of 15 residues. Germline loops: CDR1 MRHNA, CDR2 SNTAGT. The CDR3 DNA reads TGTGCCAGCAGCGACAGGGGGCTCCGCACAGATACGCAGTATTTT. This translates into CASSDRGLRTDTQYF.

This clone was found many times. V is TRBV5-1 and J is TRBJ1-1, with TRBD1 matching 8 bases. The V gene end was trimmed by 4 bases and the J gene end by 4 bases; junction bases not matched to a gene: 9. This CDR3 contains 15 residues. Germline V gene lookup returns CDR1 SGHRS and CDR2 YFSETQ. As DNA, the CDR3 is TGCGCCAGCAGCGGACCGGGACAGGATAGCACTGAAGCTTTCTTT. Translated: CASSGPGQDSTEAFF.

This chain's CDR3 is CAISHQGGQLSTEAFF. In DNA, the CDR3 is TGTGCCATCAGTCACCAGGGAGGACAGCTAAGTACTGAAGCTTTCTTT. The chain joins TRBV10-3 to TRBJ1-1; D perhaps matches TRBD1 (6 bases). Germline V gives CDR1 ENHRY, CDR2 SYGVKD. V was shortened by 5 bases and J by 5 bases, with 21 bases between the two germline ends. CDR3 size: 16 residues.

This clone was seen once. The rearrangement links TRBV27 to TRBJ2-1, with D possibly matching TRBD1 (5 bases). The CDR3 runs to 15 residues. The germline CDR1 and CDR2 sequences are MNHEY and SMNVEV (reference sequence). The V gene lost 2 bases and the J gene lost 5 bases, with 13 bases spanning the gap. The DNA for the CDR3 is TGTGCCAGCAGTTTAACGTATCAGGGCCACAATGAGCAGTTCTTC. As protein: CASSLTYQGHNEQFF.

The rearrangement links TRBV7-2 to TRBJ1-1; D ambiguous. CDR3 length equals 15 residues. Germline-derived CDR1 and CDR2 are SGHTA and FQGNSA. V lost 0 bases and J lost 4, with 12 bases in between. CDR3 DNA sequence: TGTGCCAGCAGCTTAGCAGTAGGTAAGGGCACTGAAGCTTTCTTT. Protein product: CASSLAVGKGTEAFF.

This rearrangement joins TRBV30 to TRBJ1-1, with TRBD1 as a possible D gene (6 bases). V shed 2 bases and J shed 6 bases, with 13 bases lying between them. CDR3 size: 13 residues. CDR1 GTSNPN and CDR2 SVGIG come from the germline V gene (reference sequence). CDR3: CAWSRGLGAEAFF. In nucleotides, the CDR3 is TGTGCCTGGAGTAGGGGGTTAGGGGCTGAAGCTTTCTTT.

In this sample, this clone turned up many times. This chain links TRBV6-5 with TRBJ2-1, with 15 bases matching TRBD2. Germline V gene lookup returns CDR1 MNHEY and CDR2 SVGAGI. The V and J ends lost 11 bases and 10 bases, in that order; junction bases with no gene match: 6. The CDR3 covers 13 residues. The chain's CDR3 is CASRTSGRGEQFF. CDR3 DNA sequence: TGTGCCTCCCGGACTAGCGGGAGGGGAGAGCAGTTCTTC.

The J gene is TRBJ2-1, the V gene TRBV27, with 11 bases that match TRBD2. With 4 bases clipped from V and 6 bases from J, the junction kept 14 bases outside the gene matches. Germline assignment: CDR1 MNHEY and CDR2 SMNVEV (reference sequence). This CDR3 has 18 residues. The CDR3 loop reads CASSSSHRTSGSVNEQFF. CDR3 sequence (DNA): TGTGCCAGCAGTTCCTCCCATCGGACTAGCGGGTCCGTCAATGAGCAGTTCTTC.

The chain combines TRBV27 with TRBJ1-2; 7 bases are shared with TRBD1. The length of the CDR3 is 14 residues. CDR1 and CDR2 (germline): MNHEY, SMNVEV (reference sequence). V lost 5 bases, J lost 4 bases, and 7 bases stayed unmatched. In DNA, the CDR3 is TGTGCCAGCAGTCGGACAGGCTGGGGCTATGGCTACACCTTC. Protein sequence: CASSRTGWGYGYTF.

In this sample, this clone turned up a few times. This chain joins TRBV6-6 and TRBJ1-1; weak D call: TRBD1 (5 bases). From germline, CDR1 is MNHNY and CDR2 SVGAGI (reference sequence). V lost 10 bases to trimming and J lost 1 base, with 10 bases between them. The CDR3 has 12 amino acids. CDR3 sequence: CATSTENTEAFF. CDR3 nucleotides: TGTGCCACTTCGACAGAGAACACTGAAGCTTTCTTT.

The chain uses TRBV7-2 and TRBJ2-5, with 9 nucleotides matching TRBD2. The CDR3 is 16 residues long. Germline assignment: CDR1 SGHTA and CDR2 FQGNSA. The trim removed 4 bases at V and 4 bases at J, leaving 10 bases unmatched. CDR3 region: CASSSGSLAGTETQYF. CDR3 DNA: TGTGCCAGCAGCTCTGGTTCCCTAGCGGGAACAGAGACCCAGTACTTC.

The rearrangement links TRBV11-2 to TRBJ2-4; 10 positions match TRBD2. V shed 7 bases and J 10 bases; nucleotides not matched to a gene: 4. The length of the CDR3 is 12 residues. The germline V gene has CDR1 SGHAT and CDR2 FQNNGV. The CDR3 reads CASKLAGRIQYF. DNA for the CDR3: TGTGCCAGCAAACTAGCGGGACGTATTCAGTACTTC.